This T cell receptor (beta chain) was recovered during a study of response to subunit inactivated influenza vaccine. The CDR3 loop spans 14 amino acids. V was pared by 6 bases and J by 6 bases, with 15 bases between. The germline V gene encodes CDR1 MNHNS and CDR2 SASEGT. TCRdb reprocessed the RT-PCR reads via MiXCR and lists one record per CDR3 protein. The repertoire holds around 160,000 distinct CDR3 sequences, with about a tenth as singletons. This clonotype appeared many times. As yet, its antigen is unknown. Study-level results: New T cells are recruited in small numbers by each seasonal influenza vaccination, according to the authors' suggestion.

Sample: non-naive T cells sorted from PBMCs, taken about 40 days after vaccination. This TCR was recovered from a man aged 45-65 years who received an inactivated influenza vaccine. This chain joins TRBV6-1 and TRBJ2-4; D perhaps matches TRBD2 (5 bases). The CDR3 coding sequence is TGTGCCAGCAGCCCCGCGGGCGGCGGAAACATTCAGTACTTC. As protein: CASSPAGGGNIQYF.